A single sample gave rise to the 9 T cell receptor beta chains below, sequenced in a study of response to subunit inactivated influenza vaccine. Each CDR3 protein is one row after TCRdb ran MiXCR on the RT-PCR reads. The sample has roughly 500,000 distinct CDR3 sequences; 25% are singletons. The input for sequencing was CD4+ T cells sorted from PBMCs, taken less than 6 days after vaccination. The receptor set was obtained from a man in his fifties who received an inactivated influenza vaccine.

This rearrangement joins TRBV28 to TRBJ1-5; 8 bases are shared with TRBD1. Germline CDR1 and CDR2: MDHEN and SYDVKM. The J segment lost 6 bases and the V segment lost 6 bases, leaving 10 bases of the junction unmatched. This CDR3 spans 15 amino acids. CDR3 bases: TGTGCCAGCAGCACGCCTCAGGGGGCGAGTCAGCCCCAGCATTTT. Translated, it gives CASSTPQGASQPQHF.

This clonotype was detected once. The chain recombines TRBV20-1 with TRBJ2-4; TRBD2 might be the D (6 bases). CDR3 length: 16 amino acids. Looked up from germline, CDR1 is DFQATT and CDR2 is SNEGSKA (reference sequence). The V and J ends lost 5 bases and 0 bases respectively, with 17 bases between them. This CDR3 reads CSAPGTFPSAKNIQYF. CDR3 coding DNA: TGCAGTGCTCCCGGGACTTTTCCTTCAGCCAAAAACATTCAGTACTTC.

This clonotype was observed once. The rearrangement uses TRBV7-3 and TRBJ2-2, with a weak D call TRBD2 (5 bases). CDR1 and CDR2 (germline): SGHTA, FQGTGA. Trimming cost V 4 bases and J 7 bases, with 19 bases left between them. This CDR3 comprises 16 residues. The CDR3 region is CASSSTDTGRFGELFF. Here the CDR3 DNA reads TGTGCCAGCAGCTCCACCGACACGGGAAGGTTCGGGGAGCTGTTTTTT.

This clonotype was recorded once. The chain is built from TRBV24-1 and TRBJ2-1; TRBD2 is a possible D gene (5 bases). This CDR3 is 16 amino acids long. CDR1 is KGHDR and CDR2 is SFDVKD in the germline V gene. Between the trimmed V and J ends, which lost 1 base and 1 base, there was a span of 10 bases. The CDR3 spells CATSDLDGKSYNEQFF. The DNA of the CDR3 is TGTGCCACCAGTGATTTAGACGGGAAATCCTACAATGAGCAGTTCTTC.

The genes are TRBV12-3 or TRBV12-4 and TRBJ2-7; no firm D call. This CDR3 contains 14 residues. V was pared by 3 bases and J by 1 base, with 10 bases between. CDR3 sequence reads: CASSFLARSYEQYF. The CDR3 DNA is TGTGCCAGCAGTTTTCTTGCCCGATCCTACGAGCAGTACTTC.

This chain links TRBV3-1 with TRBJ1-6; D is unresolved. V lost 0 bases to trimming and J lost 9 bases, with 12 bases between them. In germline, CDR1 is LGHDT, CDR2 YNNKEL (reference sequence). The CDR3 totals 15 residues. The CDR3 spells CASSQDTGLISPLHF. The CDR3 DNA sequence: TGTGCCAGCAGCCAAGATACCGGACTGATTTCACCCCTCCACTTT.

Only a few counts were recorded for this clonotype. The chain uses TRBV10-3 and TRBJ2-1; TRBD2 is a possible D gene (6 bases). CDR1 and CDR2 from the germline V gene are ENHRY and SYGVKD. Trimming stripped 8 bases from V and 0 bases from J, with 14 bases between. CDR3 length equals 15 residues. The CDR3 spells CAIEAGRGSYNEQFF. DNA for the CDR3: TGTGCCATCGAGGCGGGGCGGGGCTCCTACAATGAGCAGTTCTTC.

The chain combines TRBV30 with TRBJ1-3; D unclear. Germline CDR1 reads GTSNPN; CDR2 reads SVGIG (reference sequence). The CDR3 loop spans 13 amino acids. Trimming stripped 2 bases from V and 3 bases from J, with 8 bases between. CDR3: CAWSHEDGNTIYF. DNA for the CDR3: TGTGCCTGGAGTCACGAAGATGGAAACACCATATATTTT.

The table lists this clonotype with a few counts. The chain is built from TRBV20-1 and TRBJ2-4; either TRBD1 or TRBD2 may supply D (5 bases each). Trimming shortened V by 5 bases and J by 6 bases, and 17 bases separated the two germline ends. Germline V gene data show CDR1 as DFQATT and CDR2 as SNEGSKA (reference sequence). The CDR3 extends over 14 amino acids. In DNA, the CDR3 is TGCAGTGCTGGGGGTAGTGAAGTGCGAAACATTCAGTACTTC. This translates into CSAGGSEVRNIQYF.